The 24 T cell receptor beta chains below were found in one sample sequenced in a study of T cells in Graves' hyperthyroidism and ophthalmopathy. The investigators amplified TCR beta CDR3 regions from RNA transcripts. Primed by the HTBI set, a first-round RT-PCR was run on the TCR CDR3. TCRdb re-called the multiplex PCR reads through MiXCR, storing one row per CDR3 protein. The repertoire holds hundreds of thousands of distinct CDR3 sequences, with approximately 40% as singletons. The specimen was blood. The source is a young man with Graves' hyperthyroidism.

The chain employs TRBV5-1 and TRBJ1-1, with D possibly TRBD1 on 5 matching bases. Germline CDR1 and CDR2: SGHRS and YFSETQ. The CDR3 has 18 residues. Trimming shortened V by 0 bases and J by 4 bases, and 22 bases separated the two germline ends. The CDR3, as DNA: TGCGCCAGCAGCTTGGATCAGGGTCTCGGTGTAAAGGGCACTGAAGCTTTCTTT. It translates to CASSLDQGLGVKGTEAFF.

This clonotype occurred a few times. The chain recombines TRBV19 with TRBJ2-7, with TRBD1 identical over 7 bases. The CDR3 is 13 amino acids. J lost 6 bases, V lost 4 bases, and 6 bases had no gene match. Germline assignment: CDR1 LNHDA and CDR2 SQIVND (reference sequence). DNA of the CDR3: TGTGCCAGTAGTACCTCGACAGGGCTCGAGCAGTACTTC. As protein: CASSTSTGLEQYF.

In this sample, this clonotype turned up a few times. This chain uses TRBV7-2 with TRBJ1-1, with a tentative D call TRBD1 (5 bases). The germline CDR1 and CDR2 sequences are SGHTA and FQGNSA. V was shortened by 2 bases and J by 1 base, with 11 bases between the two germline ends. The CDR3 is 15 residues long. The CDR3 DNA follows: TGTGCCAGCAGCTTACCGGGACGGCCGAACACTGAAGCTTTCTTT. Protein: CASSLPGRPNTEAFF.

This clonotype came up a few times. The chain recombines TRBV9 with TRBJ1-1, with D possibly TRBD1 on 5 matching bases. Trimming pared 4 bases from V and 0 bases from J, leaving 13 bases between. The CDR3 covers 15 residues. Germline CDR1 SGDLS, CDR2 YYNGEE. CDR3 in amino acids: CASSLDTPLNTEAFF. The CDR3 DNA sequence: TGTGCCAGCAGCCTGGACACCCCACTGAACACTGAAGCTTTCTTT.

CDR3 nucleotides: TGTGCCAGCAGTTTAACGGCATCTACCAATCAGCCCCAGCATTTT. It yields the protein CASSLTASTNQPQHF. The chain uses TRBV27 and TRBJ1-5; D is uncertain. Trimming removed 2 bases from V and 3 bases from J, with 11 bases in between. The CDR3 spans 15 residues. Germline V gene sequence: CDR1 MNHEY, CDR2 SMNVEV (reference sequence).

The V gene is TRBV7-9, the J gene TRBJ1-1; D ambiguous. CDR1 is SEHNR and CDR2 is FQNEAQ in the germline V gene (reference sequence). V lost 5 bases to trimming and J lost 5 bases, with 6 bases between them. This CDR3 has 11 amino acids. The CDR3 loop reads CASSPWTEAFF. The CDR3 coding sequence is TGTGCCAGCAGCCCCTGGACTGAAGCTTTCTTT. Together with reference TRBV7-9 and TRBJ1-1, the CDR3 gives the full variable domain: DTGVSQNPRHKITKRGQNVTFRCDPISEHNRLYWYRQTLGQGPEFLTYFQNEAQLEKSRLLSDRFSAERPKGSFSTLEIQRTEQGDSAMYLCASSPWTEAFFGQGTRLTVV.

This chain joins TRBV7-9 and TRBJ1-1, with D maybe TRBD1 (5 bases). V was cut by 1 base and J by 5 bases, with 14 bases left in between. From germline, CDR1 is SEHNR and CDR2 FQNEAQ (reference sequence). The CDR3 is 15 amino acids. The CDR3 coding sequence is TGTGCCAGCAGCTTAGATCTCGTGGAGGGGACTGAAGCTTTCTTT. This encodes CASSLDLVEGTEAFF. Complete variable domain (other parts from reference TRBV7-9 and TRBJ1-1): DTGVSQNPRHKITKRGQNVTFRCDPISEHNRLYWYRQTLGQGPEFLTYFQNEAQLEKSRLLSDRFSAERPKGSFSTLEIQRTEQGDSAMYLCASSLDLVEGTEAFFGQGTRLTVV.

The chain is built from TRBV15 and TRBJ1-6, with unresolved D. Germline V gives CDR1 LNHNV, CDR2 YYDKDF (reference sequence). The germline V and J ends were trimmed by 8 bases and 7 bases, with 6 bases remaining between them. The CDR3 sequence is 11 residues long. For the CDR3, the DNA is TGTGCCACCGGATGGAATTCACCCCTCCACTTT. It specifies CATGWNSPLHF.

The CDR3 sequence: CSGQGKPNGYTF. In nucleotides, the CDR3 is TGCAGCGGACAGGGGAAACCTAATGGCTACACCTTC. The chain recombines TRBV29-1 with TRBJ1-2; 8 bases line up with TRBD1. Germline V gene sequence: CDR1 SQVTM, CDR2 ANQGSEA. This CDR3 contains 12 residues. V gave up 7 bases and J gave up 6 bases; unmatched junction bases: 7.

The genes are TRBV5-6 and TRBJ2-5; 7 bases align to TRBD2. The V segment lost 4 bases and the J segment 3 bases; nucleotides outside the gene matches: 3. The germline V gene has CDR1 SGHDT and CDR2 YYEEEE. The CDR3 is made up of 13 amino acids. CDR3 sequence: CASSPGGKETQYF. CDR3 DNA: TGTGCCAGCAGCCCGGGAGGAAAAGAGACCCAGTACTTC.

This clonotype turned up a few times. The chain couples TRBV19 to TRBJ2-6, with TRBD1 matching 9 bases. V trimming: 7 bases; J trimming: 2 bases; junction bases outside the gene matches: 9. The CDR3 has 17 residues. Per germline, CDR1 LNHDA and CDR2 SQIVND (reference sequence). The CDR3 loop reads CASMKTGTGTGANVLTF. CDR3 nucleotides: TGTGCCAGTATGAAAACCGGGACAGGGACTGGGGCCAACGTCCTGACTTTC.

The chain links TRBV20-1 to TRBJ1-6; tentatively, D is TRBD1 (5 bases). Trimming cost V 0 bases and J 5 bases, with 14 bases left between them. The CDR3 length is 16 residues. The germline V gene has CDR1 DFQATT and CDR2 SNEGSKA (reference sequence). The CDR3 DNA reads TGCAGTGCTAGAGATCACCAAAAGGGGAATAATTCACCCCTCCACTTT. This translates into CSARDHQKGNNSPLHF.

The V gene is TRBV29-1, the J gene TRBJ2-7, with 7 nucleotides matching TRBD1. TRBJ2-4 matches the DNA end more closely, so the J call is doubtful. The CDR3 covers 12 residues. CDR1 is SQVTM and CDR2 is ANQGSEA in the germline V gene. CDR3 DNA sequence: TGCAGCGCTGGGGGACAGCAAAACATTCAGTACTTC. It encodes CSAGGQQNIQYF.

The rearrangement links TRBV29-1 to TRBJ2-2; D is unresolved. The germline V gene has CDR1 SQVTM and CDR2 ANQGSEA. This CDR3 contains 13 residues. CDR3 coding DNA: TGCAACGTCCGGACGTCGAACACCGGGGAGCTGTTTTTT. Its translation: CNVRTSNTGELFF.

CDR3 in DNA: TGTGCCAGCAGCGCGAATCGGGGGAACACTGAAGCTTTCTTT. It encodes CASSANRGNTEAFF. This chain uses TRBV7-9 with TRBJ1-1; no firm D call. The germline V gene encodes CDR1 SEHNR and CDR2 FQNEAQ (reference sequence). Trimming removed 5 bases from V and 1 base from J, with 11 bases in between. The CDR3 spans 14 residues.

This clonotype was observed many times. The CDR3 DNA follows: TGTGCCAGCAACAGACAGGGGGGTGAAGCTTTCTTT. Amino acids: CASNRQGGEAFF. The rearrangement links TRBV14 to TRBJ1-1, with TRBD1 matching 9 bases. This CDR3 region has 12 residues. The germline V gene encodes CDR1 SGHDN and CDR2 FVKESK. V shed 7 bases, J shed 7 bases, and the junction held 4 bases outside the gene matches.

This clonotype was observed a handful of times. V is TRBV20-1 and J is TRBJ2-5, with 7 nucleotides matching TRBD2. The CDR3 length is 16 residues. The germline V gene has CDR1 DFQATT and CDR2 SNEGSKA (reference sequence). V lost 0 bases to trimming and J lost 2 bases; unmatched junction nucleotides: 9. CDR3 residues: CSARDRARGLQETQYF. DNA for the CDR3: TGCAGTGCTAGAGATCGGGCAAGGGGACTACAAGAGACCCAGTACTTC.

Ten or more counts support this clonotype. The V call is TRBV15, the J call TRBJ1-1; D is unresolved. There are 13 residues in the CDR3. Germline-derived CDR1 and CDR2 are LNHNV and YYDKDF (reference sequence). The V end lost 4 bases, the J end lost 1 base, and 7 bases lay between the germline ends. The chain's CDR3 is CATSTRGNTEAFF. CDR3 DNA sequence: TGTGCCACCAGCACTCGCGGGAACACTGAAGCTTTCTTT. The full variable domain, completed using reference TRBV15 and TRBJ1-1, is DAMVIQNPRYQVTQFGKPVTLSCSQTLNHNVMYWYQQKSSQAPKLLFHYYDKDFNNEADTPDNFQSRRPNTSFCFLDIRSPGLGDTAMYLCATSTRGNTEAFFGQGTRLTVV.

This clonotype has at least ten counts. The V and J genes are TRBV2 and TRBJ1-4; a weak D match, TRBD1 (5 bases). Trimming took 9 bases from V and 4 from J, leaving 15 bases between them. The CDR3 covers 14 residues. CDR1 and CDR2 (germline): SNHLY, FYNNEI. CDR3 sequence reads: CASATGQGNEKLFF. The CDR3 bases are TGTGCCAGTGCCACCGGGCAGGGTAATGAAAAACTGTTTTTT.

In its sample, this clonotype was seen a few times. In DNA, the CDR3 is TGTGCCAGCAGCTCCCATCCGGGACAGAGTTACGAGCAGTACTTC. Translation: CASSSHPGQSYEQYF. This chain connects TRBV7-2 to TRBJ2-7, with TRBD1 matching over 7 bases. The CDR3 length is 15 residues. Germline lookup yields CDR1 SGHTA and CDR2 FQGNSA. V gave up 4 bases and J gave up 4 bases; unmatched junction bases: 10.

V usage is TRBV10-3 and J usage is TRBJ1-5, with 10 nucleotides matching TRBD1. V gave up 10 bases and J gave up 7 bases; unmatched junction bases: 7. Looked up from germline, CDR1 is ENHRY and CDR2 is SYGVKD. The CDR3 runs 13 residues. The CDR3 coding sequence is TGTGCCACCGAGACAGGGGGCCACCAGCCCCAGCATTTT. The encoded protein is CATETGGHQPQHF.

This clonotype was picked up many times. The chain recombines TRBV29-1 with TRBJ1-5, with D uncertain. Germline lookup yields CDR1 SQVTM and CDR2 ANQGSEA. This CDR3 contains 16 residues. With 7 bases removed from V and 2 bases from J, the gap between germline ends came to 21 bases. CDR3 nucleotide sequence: TGCAGCGACCAATCCCCCGAGAGACACTGCAATCAGCCCCAGCATTTT. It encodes CSDQSPERHCNQPQHF.

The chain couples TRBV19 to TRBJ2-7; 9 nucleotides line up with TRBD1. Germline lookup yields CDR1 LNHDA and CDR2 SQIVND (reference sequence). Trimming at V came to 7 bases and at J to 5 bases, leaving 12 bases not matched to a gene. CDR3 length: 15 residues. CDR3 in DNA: TGTGCCAGTACCGCGGGACAGGGCTTTAACAACGAGCAGTACTTC. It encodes CASTAGQGFNNEQYF.

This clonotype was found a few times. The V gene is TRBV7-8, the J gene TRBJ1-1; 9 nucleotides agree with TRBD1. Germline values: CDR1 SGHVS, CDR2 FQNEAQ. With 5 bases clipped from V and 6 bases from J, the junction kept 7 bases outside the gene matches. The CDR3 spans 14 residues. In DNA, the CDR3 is TGTGCCAGCAGCACGGGACAGGGAGTCCCTGAAGCTTTCTTT. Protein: CASSTGQGVPEAFF.